The sequence of this T cell receptor (beta chain) was determined in a study of blood T cell repertoires in COVID-19. The germline V gene has CDR1 MNHNS and CDR2 SASEGT. The CDR3 sequence is 15 residues long. On this clone: One end of the junction varies from germline; a read error may be responsible.

Assay: immunoSEQ multiplex PCR; the TCRdb copy retains only in-frame clones and omits some. The sample includes 130,000 to 150,000 clones, 80% to 90% of them seen just once. This chain links TRBV6-1 with TRBJ2-2; 9 nucleotides line up with TRBD2. The receptor comes from an elderly man with acute or convalescent COVID-19. The specimen sequenced was peripheral blood. CDR3 loop: CASSKAGGNTGELFF. In DNA form, the CDR3 reads TGTGCCAGCAGTAAAGCGGGGGGGAACACCGGGGAGCTGTTTTTT.